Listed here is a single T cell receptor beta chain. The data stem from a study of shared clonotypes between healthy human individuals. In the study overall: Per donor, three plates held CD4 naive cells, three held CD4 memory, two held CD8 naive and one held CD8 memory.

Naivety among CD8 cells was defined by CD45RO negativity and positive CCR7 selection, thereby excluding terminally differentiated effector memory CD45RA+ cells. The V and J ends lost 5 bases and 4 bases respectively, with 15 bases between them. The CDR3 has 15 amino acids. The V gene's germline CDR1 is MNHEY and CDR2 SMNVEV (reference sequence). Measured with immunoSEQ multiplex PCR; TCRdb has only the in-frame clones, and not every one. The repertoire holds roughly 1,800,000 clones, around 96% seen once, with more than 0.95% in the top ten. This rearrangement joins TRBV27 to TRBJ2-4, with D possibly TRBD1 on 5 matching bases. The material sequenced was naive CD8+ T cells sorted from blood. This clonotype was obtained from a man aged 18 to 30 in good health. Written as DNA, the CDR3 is TGTGCCAGCAGTGACGGGCAGGGTCCTAAAAACATTCAGTACTTC. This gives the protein CASSDGQGPKNIQYF.